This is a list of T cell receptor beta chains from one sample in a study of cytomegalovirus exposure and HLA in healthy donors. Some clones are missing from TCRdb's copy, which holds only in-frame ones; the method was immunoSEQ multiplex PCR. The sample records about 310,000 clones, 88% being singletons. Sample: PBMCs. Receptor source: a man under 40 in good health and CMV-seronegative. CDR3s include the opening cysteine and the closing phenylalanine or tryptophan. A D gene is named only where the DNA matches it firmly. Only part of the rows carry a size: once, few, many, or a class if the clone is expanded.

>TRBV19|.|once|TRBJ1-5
CASSIRTGNQPQHF
TGTGCCAGTAGTATCCGAACAGGAAATCAGCCCCAGCATTTT
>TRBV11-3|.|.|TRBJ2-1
CASSPDSYNEQFF
TGTGCCAGCAGCCCGGACTCATACAATGAGCAGTTCTTC
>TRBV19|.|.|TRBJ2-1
CASSFTGQYDNEQFF
TGTGCCAGTAGTTTCACGGGACAATACGACAATGAGCAGTTCTTC
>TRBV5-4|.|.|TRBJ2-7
CASSPNRGYEQYF
TGTGCCAGCAGCCCCAATCGGGGTTACGAGCAGTACTTC
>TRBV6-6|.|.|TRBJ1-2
CASRSSGEGYGYTF
TGTGCCAGCAGGTCGTCAGGGGAGGGGTATGGCTACACCTTC
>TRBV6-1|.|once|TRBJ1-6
CASRTALSGNSPLHF
TGTGCCAGCAGAACTGCCTTGTCGGGTAATTCACCCCTCCACTTT
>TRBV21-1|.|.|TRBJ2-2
CANCTGELFF
TGTGCCAACTGTACCGGGGAGCTGTTTTTT
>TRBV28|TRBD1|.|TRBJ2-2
CASSFVSGGFFGAGELFF
TGTGCCAGCAGTTTTGTGTCAGGGGGCTTTTTTGGCGCCGGGGAGCTGTTTTTT
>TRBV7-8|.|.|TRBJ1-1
CASSLQGRRTEAFF
TGTGCCAGCAGCTTACAGGGGCGGCGAACTGAAGCTTTCTTT
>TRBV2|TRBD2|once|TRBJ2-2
CASSELAGSGELFF
TGTGCCAGCAGTGAACTAGCGGGCTCCGGGGAGCTGTTTTTT
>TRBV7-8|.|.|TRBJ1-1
CAVEGFTEAFF
TGTGCCGTGGAGGGCTTCACTGAAGCTTTCTTT
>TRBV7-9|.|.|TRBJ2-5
CASSLARTVWETQYF
TGTGCCAGCAGCTTAGCCCGGACAGTATGGGAGACCCAGTACTTC
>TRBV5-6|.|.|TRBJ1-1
CASSPYVAVATEAFF
TGTGCCAGCAGCCCTTACGTGGCGGTTGCCACTGAAGCTTTCTTT
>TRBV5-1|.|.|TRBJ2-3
CASSFNTDTQYF
TGCGCCAGCAGCTTTAACACAGATACGCAGTATTTT
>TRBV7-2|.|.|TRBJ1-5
CASSLDGVFNQPQHF
TGTGCCAGCAGCTTGGATGGAGTGTTCAATCAGCCCCAGCATTTT
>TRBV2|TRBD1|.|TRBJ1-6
CASRADRGHSYNSPLHF
TGTGCCAGCAGGGCGGACAGGGGGCACTCCTATAATTCACCCCTCCACTTT
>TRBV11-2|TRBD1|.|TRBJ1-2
CASSLERAGGGNGYTF
TGTGCCAGCAGCTTAGAACGGGCAGGGGGCGGGAATGGCTACACCTTC
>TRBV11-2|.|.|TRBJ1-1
CASSLAVSTEAFF
TGTGCCAGCAGCTTAGCCGTTTCCACTGAAGCTTTCTTT
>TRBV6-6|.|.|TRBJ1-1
CASSPPGNTEAFF
TGTGCCAGCAGCCCCCCGGGGAACACTGAAGCTTTCTTT
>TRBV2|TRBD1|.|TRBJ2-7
CASSDPGQAYEQYF
TGTGCCAGCAGTGATCCGGGACAGGCCTACGAGCAGTACTTC
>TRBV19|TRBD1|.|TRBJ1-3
CASSTDRDANTIYF
TGTGCCAGTAGTACCGACAGGGACGCAAACACCATATATTTT
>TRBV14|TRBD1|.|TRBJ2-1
CASSPGQGYYNEQFF
TGTGCCAGCAGCCCGGGACAGGGGTACTACAATGAGCAGTTCTTC
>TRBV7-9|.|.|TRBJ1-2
CASSLYSEQGNYGYTF
TGTGCCAGCAGCTTATATAGTGAGCAGGGCAACTATGGCTACACCTTC
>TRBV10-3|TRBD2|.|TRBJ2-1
CAISDVGTSGVEEQFF
TGTGCCATCAGTGATGTAGGGACTAGCGGGGTGGAGGAGCAGTTCTTC
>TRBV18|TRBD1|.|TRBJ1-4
CASSTGAGEKLFF
TGTGCCAGCTCGACAGGGGCAGGGGAAAAACTGTTTTTT
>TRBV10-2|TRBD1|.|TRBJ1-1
CASSTTGANTEAFF
TGCGCCAGCAGTACAACAGGGGCGAACACTGAAGCTTTCTTT
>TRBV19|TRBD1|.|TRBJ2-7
CASSLRQGDEQYF
TGTGCCAGTAGTCTCCGACAGGGTGACGAGCAGTACTTC
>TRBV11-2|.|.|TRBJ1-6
CASSLIETENSPLHF
TGTGCCAGCAGCTTAATTGAGACGGAGAATTCACCCCTCCACTTT
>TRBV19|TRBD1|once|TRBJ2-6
CASSNRGSGANVLTF
TGTGCCAGTAGTAACAGGGGGTCCGGGGCCAACGTCCTGACTTTC
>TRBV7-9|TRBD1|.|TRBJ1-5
CASSLTGNQPQHF
TGTGCCAGCAGCTTGACAGGGAATCAGCCCCAGCATTTT
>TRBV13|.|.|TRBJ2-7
CASSLGPVTYEQYF
TGTGCCAGCAGCTTAGGACCAGTTACCTACGAGCAGTACTTC
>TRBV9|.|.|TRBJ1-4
CASSVGPGNEKLFF
TGTGCCAGCAGCGTAGGTCCGGGGAATGAAAAACTGTTTTTT
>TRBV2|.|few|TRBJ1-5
CASSPGQTNQPQHF
TGTGCCAGCAGTCCAGGACAGACCAATCAGCCCCAGCATTTT
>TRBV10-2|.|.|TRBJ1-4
CASSEAATWEKLFF
TGCGCCAGCAGTGAGGCAGCGACTTGGGAAAAACTGTTTTTT
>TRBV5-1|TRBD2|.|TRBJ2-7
CASSSDPGLAGGAYEQYF
TGCGCCAGCAGCTCTGACCCGGGACTAGCGGGGGGGGCCTACGAGCAGTACTTC
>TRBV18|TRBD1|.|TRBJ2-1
CASSPAQGAPKVEQFF
TGTGCCAGCTCTCCCGCGCAGGGGGCGCCAAAGGTCGAGCAGTTCTTC
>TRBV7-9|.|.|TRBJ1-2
CASGSRGAYGYTF
TGTGCCAGCGGTTCTAGGGGCGCGTATGGCTACACCTTC
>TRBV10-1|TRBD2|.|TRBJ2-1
CASSSLAGGRNEQFF
TGCGCCAGCAGCTCATTAGCGGGGGGGCGCAATGAGCAGTTCTTC
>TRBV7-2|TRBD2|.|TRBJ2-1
CASSSWTSGGGYEQFF
TGTGCCAGCAGTTCATGGACTAGCGGGGGGGGCTATGAGCAGTTCTTC
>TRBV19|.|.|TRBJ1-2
CASRPTGMDYGYTF
TGTGCCAGTAGACCAACAGGGATGGACTATGGCTACACCTTC
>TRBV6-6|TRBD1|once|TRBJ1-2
CASSYRGGTGDGYTF
TGTGCCAGCAGTTACCGAGGTGGGACAGGGGACGGCTACACCTTC
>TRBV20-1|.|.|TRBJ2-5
CSASSRETQYF
TGCAGTGCTAGCTCCCGGGAGACCCAGTACTTC
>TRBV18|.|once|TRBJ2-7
CASSEGAAYEQYF
TGTGCCAGCTCAGAAGGGGCAGCTTACGAGCAGTACTTC
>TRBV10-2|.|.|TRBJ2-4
CASTPGQTAKNIQYF
TGCGCCAGCACCCCCGGACAAACTGCCAAAAACATTCAGTACTTC
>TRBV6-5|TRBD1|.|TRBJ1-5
CASSYLGQGLEAQHF
TGTGCCAGCAGTTACCTTGGACAGGGTCTAGAAGCCCAGCATTTT
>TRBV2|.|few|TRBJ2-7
CASYTGSFSYEQYF
TGTGCCAGCTATACTGGTAGCTTCTCCTACGAGCAGTACTTC
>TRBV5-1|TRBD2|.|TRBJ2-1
CASSLLGLAPNEQFF
TGCGCCAGCAGCTTGCTGGGACTAGCACCCAATGAGCAGTTCTTC
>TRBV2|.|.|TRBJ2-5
CASSEARTRQETQYF
TGTGCCAGCAGTGAAGCTCGGACACGTCAAGAGACCCAGTACTTC
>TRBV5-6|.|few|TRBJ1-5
CASSLRGGNQPQHF
TGTGCCAGCAGCTTGAGGGGGGGTAATCAGCCCCAGCATTTT
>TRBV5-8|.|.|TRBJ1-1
CASSLMVKDTLNTEAFF
TGTGCCAGCAGCTTGATGGTCAAGGACACTTTGAACACTGAAGCTTTCTTT
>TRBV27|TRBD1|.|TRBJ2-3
CASSSPTRGHTQYF
TGTGCCAGCAGTTCGCCAACCAGGGGGCATACGCAGTATTTT
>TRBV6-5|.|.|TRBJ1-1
CASSYSTNMNTEAFF
TGTGCCAGCAGTTACTCTACAAATATGAACACTGAAGCTTTCTTT
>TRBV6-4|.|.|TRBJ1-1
CASSVQAYTEAFF
TGTGCCAGCAGTGTTCAGGCGTACACTGAAGCTTTCTTT
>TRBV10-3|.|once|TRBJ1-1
CAISGIPKGTLGEAFF
TGTGCCATCAGTGGGATCCCGAAAGGGACACTCGGTGAAGCTTTCTTT
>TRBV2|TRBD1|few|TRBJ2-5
CASSGGPYQETQYF
TGTGCCAGCTCAGGGGGACCGTACCAAGAGACCCAGTACTTC
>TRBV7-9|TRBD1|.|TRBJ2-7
CASSLSGQGFSYEQYF
TGTGCCAGCAGCTTATCTGGACAGGGCTTTTCCTACGAGCAGTACTTC
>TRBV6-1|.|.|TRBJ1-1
CASSEWGGGVTEAFF
TGTGCCAGCAGTGAATGGGGCGGGGGAGTCACTGAAGCTTTCTTT
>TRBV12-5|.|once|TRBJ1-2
CASGLVSGYGYTF
TGTGCTAGTGGTTTGGTATCGGGCTATGGCTACACCTTC
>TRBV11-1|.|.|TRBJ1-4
CASSLEGERNEKLFF
TGTGCCAGCAGCCTCGAAGGAGAGAGGAATGAAAAACTGTTTTTT
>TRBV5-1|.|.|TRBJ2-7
CASSLDRLPYEQYF
TGCGCCAGCAGCTTGGACAGGTTACCCTACGAGCAGTACTTC